Sequencing of this T cell receptor (beta chain) was carried out in a study of control samples from healthy donors and cancer patients. Sequencing was performed with immunoSEQ multiplex PCR; in TCRdb, only in-frame clones are kept and a portion is missing. The sample lists 55,000 to 65,000 clones, over 75% occurring once. V was cut by 0 bases and J by 2 bases, with 7 bases left in between. The CDR3 has 14 residues. Germline V gene lookup returns CDR1 GTSNPN and CDR2 SVGIG (reference sequence). Sequences were obtained from PBMCs. V and J are TRBV30 and TRBJ2-2; no reliable D call. This receptor was identified in a woman aged 60 to 75 with lung cancer. The CDR3 reads CAWSVLGNTGELFF. CDR3 coding DNA: TGTGCCTGGAGTGTACTCGGTAACACCGGGGAGCTGTTTTTT.